This T cell receptor (beta chain) was observed in a study of T cell responses to AZD1222 COVID-19 vaccine. Study-wide points: Receipt of two AZD1222 doses was followed by a rise in Spike-specific TCR breadth and depth. None of the repertoires were sampled until the peak T cell response had passed.

TCRdb's copy holds only in-frame clones and misses some; the assay was immunoSEQ multiplex PCR. The sample holds fewer than 110,000 clones, 80% to 90% seen once. Comment on this clone: Its antigen remains unidentified.

V was trimmed by 9 bases and J by 0 bases, leaving 11 bases between them. Germline-derived CDR1 and CDR2 are MDHEN and SYDVKM. This CDR3 comprises 14 residues. The V gene is TRBV28, the J gene TRBJ2-2, with D unclear. Sequences were derived from peripheral blood, sampled on day 0 of AZD1222 vaccination. The clonotype was recovered from an adult in good health. The CDR3 loop reads CASWTATNTGELFF. Written as DNA, the CDR3 is TGTGCCAGTTGGACGGCCACGAACACCGGGGAGCTGTTTTTT.